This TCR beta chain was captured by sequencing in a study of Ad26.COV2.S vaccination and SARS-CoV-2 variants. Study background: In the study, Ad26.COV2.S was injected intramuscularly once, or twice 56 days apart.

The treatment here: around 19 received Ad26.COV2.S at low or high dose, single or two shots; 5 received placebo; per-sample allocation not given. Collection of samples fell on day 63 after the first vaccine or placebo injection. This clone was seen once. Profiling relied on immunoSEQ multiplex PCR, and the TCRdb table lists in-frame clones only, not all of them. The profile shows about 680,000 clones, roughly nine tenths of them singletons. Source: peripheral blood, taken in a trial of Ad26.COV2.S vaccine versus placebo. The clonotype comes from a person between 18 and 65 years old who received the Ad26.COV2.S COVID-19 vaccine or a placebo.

The CDR3 nucleotides are TGTGCCAGCAGCTTGGACCGGGACTCAGCGAACACCATATATTTT. This sequence encodes CASSLDRDSANTIYF. This sequence joins TRBV7-9 and TRBJ1-3, with a weak D call TRBD1 (5 bases). This CDR3 comprises 15 residues. Germline loops: CDR1 SEHNR, CDR2 FQNEAQ (reference sequence). The V end was cut by 3 bases, the J end by 7 bases, with 16 bases between.